This T cell receptor (beta chain) was documented in a study of T cells in Graves' hyperthyroidism and ophthalmopathy. Whole-study findings and limits: A model using 13 V-J features told ophthalmopathy apart from stable hyperthyroidism. Peripheral blood also featured most of the thyroid clonotypes expanded above 0.001.

The sample holds many counts of this clonotype. Its specificity is unknown. Regions amplified from RNA transcripts were the TCR beta CDR3 regions. TCR CDR3 underwent first-round RT-PCR with the HTBI primer set. TCRdb re-analysed the multiplex PCR reads in MiXCR, keeping a single row per CDR3 protein. The sample lists approximately 620,000 distinct CDR3 sequences; more than 15% were seen once. The germline V gene encodes CDR1 DFQATT and CDR2 SNEGSKA (reference sequence). The junction had 12 bases not matched to a gene; V was cut back by 2 bases and J by 7 bases. CDR3 length: 16 residues. The chain combines TRBV20-1 with TRBJ2-3; 10 bases align to TRBD2. This clonotype originated in a woman between 40 and 55 years old with Graves' ophthalmopathy. The source material was blood. In DNA form, the CDR3 reads TGCAGTGCTAGAACTAGCGGGGCTACCTCTTCAAATACGCAGTATTTT. Protein sequence: CSARTSGATSSNTQYF.